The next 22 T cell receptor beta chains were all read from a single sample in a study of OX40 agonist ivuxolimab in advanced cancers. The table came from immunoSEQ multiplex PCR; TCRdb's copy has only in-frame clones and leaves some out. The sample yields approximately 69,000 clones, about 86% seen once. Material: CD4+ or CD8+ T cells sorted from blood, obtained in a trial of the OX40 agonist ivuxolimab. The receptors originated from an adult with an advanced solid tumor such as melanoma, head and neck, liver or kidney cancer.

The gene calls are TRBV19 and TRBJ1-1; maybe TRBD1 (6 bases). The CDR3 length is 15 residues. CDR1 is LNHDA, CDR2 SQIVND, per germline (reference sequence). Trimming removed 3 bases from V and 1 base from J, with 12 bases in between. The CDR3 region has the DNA TGTGCCAGTAGTATCGGGGGGGCACAGAACACTGAAGCTTTCTTT. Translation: CASSIGGAQNTEAFF.

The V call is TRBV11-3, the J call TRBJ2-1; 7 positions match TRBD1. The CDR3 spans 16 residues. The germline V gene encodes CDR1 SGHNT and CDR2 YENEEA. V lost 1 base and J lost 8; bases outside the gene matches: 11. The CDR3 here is CASSLATGTAGDEQFF. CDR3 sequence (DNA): TGTGCCAGCAGCTTAGCAACCGGGACAGCCGGTGATGAGCAGTTCTTC.

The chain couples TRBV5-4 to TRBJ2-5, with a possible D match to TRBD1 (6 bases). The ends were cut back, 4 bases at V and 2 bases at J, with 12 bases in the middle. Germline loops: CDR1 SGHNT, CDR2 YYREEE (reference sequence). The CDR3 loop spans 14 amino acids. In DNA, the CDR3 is TGTGCCAGCAGCGCCGGACAGTTACAAGAGACCCAGTACTTC. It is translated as CASSAGQLQETQYF.

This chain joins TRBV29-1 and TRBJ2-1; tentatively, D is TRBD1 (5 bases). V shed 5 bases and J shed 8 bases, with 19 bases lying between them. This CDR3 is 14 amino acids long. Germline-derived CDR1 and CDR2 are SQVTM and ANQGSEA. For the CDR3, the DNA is TGCAGCGTTCCGGTAAGGGGCAGATTTCATGAGCAGTTCTTC. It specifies CSVPVRGRFHEQFF.

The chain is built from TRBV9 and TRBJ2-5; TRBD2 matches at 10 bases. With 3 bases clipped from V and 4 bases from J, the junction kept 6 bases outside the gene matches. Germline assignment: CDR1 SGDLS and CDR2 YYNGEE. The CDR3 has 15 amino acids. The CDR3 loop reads CASSAVAGGRETQYF. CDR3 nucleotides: TGTGCCAGCAGCGCCGTAGCGGGGGGTCGAGAGACCCAGTACTTC.

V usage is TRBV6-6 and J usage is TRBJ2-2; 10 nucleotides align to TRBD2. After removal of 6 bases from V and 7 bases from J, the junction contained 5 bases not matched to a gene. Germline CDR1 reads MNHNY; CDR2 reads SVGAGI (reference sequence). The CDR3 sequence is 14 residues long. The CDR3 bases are TGTGCCAGCAGGAGCGGGAGGGCCGTCGGGGAGCTGTTTTTT. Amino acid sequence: CASRSGRAVGELFF.

CDR3 in DNA: TGTGCCAGCAGTCATAGCGGGAGGAGCTACGAGCAGTACTTC. It codes for CASSHSGRSYEQYF. The chain recombines TRBV5-8 with TRBJ2-7; 10 nucleotides align to TRBD2. The CDR3 is made up of 14 amino acids. Looked up from germline, CDR1 is SGHTS and CDR2 is YDEGEE. Losses at the gene ends were 5 bases for V and 3 bases for J; bases not matched to a gene: 5. The full variable domain, completed using reference TRBV5-8 and TRBJ2-7, is EAGVTQSPTHLIKTRGQQATLRCSPISGHTSVYWYQQALGLGLQFLLWYDEGEERNRGNFPPRFSGRQFPNYSSELNVNALELEDSALYLCASSHSGRSYEQYFGPGTRLTVT.

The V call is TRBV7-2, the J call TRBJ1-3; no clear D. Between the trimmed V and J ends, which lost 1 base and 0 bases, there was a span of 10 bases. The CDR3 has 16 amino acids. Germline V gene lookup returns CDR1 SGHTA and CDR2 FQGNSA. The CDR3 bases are TGTGCCAGCAGCTTAGTATTGTCCAACTCTGGAAACACCATATATTTT. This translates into CASSLVLSNSGNTIYF.

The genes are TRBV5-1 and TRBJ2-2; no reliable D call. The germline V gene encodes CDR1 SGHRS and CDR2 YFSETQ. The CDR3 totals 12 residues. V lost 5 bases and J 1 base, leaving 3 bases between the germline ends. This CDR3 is CASRENTGELFF. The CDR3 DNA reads TGCGCCAGCAGGGAGAACACCGGGGAGCTGTTTTTT.

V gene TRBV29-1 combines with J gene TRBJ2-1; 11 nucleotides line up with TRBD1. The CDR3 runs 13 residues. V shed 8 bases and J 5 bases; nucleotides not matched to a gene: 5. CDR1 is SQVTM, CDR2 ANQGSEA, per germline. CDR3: CSSGQGADNEQFF. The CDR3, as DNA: TGCAGCTCAGGACAGGGGGCCGACAATGAGCAGTTCTTC.

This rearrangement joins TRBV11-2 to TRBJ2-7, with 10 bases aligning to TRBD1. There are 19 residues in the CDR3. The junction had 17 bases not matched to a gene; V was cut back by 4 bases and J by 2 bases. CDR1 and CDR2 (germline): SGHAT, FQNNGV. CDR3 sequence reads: CASSSIRRGQGSPTYEQYF. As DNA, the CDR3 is TGTGCCAGCAGCTCCATACGCCGGGGACAGGGGTCCCCCACCTACGAGCAGTACTTC.

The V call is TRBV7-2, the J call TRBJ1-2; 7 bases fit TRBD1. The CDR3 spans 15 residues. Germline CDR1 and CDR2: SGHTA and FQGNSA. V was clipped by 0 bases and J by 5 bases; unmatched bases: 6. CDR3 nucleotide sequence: TGTGCCAGCAGCTTAGCGACAGGGTTCCGGTATGGCTACACCTTC. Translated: CASSLATGFRYGYTF. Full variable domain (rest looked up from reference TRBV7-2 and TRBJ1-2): GAGVSQSPSNKVTEKGKDVELRCDPISGHTALYWYRQSLGQGLEFLIYFQGNSAPDKSGLPSDRFSAERTGGSVSTLTIQRTQQEDSAVYLCASSLATGFRYGYTFGSGTRLTVV.

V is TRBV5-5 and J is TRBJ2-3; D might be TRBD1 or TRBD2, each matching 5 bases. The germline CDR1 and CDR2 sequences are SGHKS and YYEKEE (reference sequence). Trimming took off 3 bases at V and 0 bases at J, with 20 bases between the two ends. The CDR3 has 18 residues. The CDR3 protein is CASSSTRTIGGSTDTQYF. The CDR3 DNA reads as TGTGCCAGCAGCTCGACACGGACAATTGGGGGAAGCACAGATACGCAGTATTTT.

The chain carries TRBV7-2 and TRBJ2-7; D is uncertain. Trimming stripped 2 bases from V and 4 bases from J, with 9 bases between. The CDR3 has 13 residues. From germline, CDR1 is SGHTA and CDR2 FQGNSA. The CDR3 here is CASSLFRLYEQYF. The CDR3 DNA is TGTGCCAGCAGCTTATTCCGGCTATACGAGCAGTACTTC.

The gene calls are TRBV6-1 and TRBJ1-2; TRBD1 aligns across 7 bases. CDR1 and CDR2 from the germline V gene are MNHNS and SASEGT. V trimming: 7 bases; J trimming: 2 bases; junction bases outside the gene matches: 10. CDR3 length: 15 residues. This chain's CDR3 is CASKVVDRANYGYTF. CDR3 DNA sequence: TGTGCCAGCAAGGTTGTTGACAGGGCCAACTATGGCTACACCTTC.

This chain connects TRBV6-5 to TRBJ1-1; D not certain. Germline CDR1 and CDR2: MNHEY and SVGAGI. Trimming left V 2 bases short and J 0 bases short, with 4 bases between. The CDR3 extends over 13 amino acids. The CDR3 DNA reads TGTGCCAGCAGTTACAAGGTGAACACTGAAGCTTTCTTT. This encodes CASSYKVNTEAFF.

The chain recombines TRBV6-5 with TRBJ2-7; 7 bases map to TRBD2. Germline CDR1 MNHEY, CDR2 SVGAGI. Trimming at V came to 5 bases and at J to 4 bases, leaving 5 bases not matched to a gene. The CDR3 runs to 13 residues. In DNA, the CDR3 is TGTGCCAGCAGTAAGCGGGACGGATACGAGCAGTACTTC. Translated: CASSKRDGYEQYF.

CDR3 sequence reads: CASSVTGVSADTQYF. The CDR3 DNA reads as TGTGCCAGCAGCGTAACGGGCGTCTCGGCGGATACGCAGTATTTT. The chain is built from TRBV9 and TRBJ2-3; D remains unclear. This CDR3 is 15 amino acids long. The germline CDR1 and CDR2 sequences are SGDLS and YYNGEE. The V and J ends lost 1 base and 6 bases respectively, with 15 bases between them. Full variable domain (remainder filled in from reference TRBV9 and TRBJ2-3): DSGVTQTPKHLITATGQRVTLRCSPRSGDLSVYWYQQSLDQGLQFLIQYYNGEERAKGNILERFSAQQFPDLHSELNLSSLELGDSALYFCASSVTGVSADTQYFGPGTRLTVL.

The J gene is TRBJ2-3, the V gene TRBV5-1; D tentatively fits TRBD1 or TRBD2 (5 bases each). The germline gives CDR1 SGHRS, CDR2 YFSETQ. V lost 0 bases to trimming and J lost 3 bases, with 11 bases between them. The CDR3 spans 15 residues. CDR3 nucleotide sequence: TGCGCCAGCAGCTTGGGGGGGAGCTTGACAGATACGCAGTATTTT. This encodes CASSLGGSLTDTQYF.

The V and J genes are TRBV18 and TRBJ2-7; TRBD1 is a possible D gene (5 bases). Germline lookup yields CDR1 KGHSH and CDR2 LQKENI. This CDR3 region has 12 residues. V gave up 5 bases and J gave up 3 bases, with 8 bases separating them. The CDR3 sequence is CASSSGYYEQYF. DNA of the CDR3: TGTGCCAGCTCATCAGGGTACTACGAGCAGTACTTC.

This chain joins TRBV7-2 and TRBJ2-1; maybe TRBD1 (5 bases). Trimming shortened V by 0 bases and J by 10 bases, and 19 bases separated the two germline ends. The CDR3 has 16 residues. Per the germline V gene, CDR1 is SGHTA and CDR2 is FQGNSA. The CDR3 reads CASSLAPQGGSTEQFF. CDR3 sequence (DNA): TGTGCCAGCAGCTTAGCGCCCCAGGGTGGGTCTACGGAGCAGTTCTTC.

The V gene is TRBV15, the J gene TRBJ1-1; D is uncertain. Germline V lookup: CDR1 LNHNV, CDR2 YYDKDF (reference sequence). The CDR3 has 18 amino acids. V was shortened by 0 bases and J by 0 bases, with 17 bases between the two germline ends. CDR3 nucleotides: TGTGCCACCAGCAGAGATCTGGGTAAAAACAGAGTGAACACTGAAGCTTTCTTT. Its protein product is CATSRDLGKNRVNTEAFF.